What follows is one T cell receptor (beta chain) and its context. No antigen is known for it. These data belong to a study of identical twins. Notes on the study in general: It was possible that invariant MAIT and iNKT cells partly confounded the zero-insertion analyses. Rather than following the same donors, the conclusions depended on cross-sectional statistical analysis.

The CDR3 loop spans 14 amino acids. From germline, CDR1 is DFQATT and CDR2 SNEGSKA (reference sequence). The trim removed 1 base at V and 2 bases at J, leaving 4 bases unmatched. With no exceptions, donors were healthy Caucasians. MiXCR was run by TCRdb on the 5' RACE reads, yielding one entry per CDR3 protein. The sample has around 690,000 distinct CDR3 sequences; 21% are singletons. This sample was shared with a second study, whose subject was T cells expressing NK-cell markers. This second study says: What restricted sorting to alpha-beta TCR T cells in several experiments was an anti-gamma-delta TCR antibody.

This clonotype originated in a woman between 18 and 29 years old in good health. The source material was PBMCs. This rearrangement joins TRBV20-1 to TRBJ2-7; the match to TRBD1 covers 8 bases. Here the CDR3 DNA reads TGCAGTGCTAGAGGCCTGACAGGGGCCTACGAGCAGTACTTC. Its protein product is CSARGLTGAYEQYF.